This TCR beta chain was sequenced during a study of blood T cell repertoires in COVID-19 (TCRdb year 2020). At the level of the whole study: Samples from collaborators originated in the United States, Italy and Spain and spanned both the acute and convalescent phases of COVID-19. The prospective study material was composed of cDNA or gDNA derived from T cells, B-cell-depleted T cells, or PBMCs. The dataset comprised deeply sampled blood TCRbeta repertoires from subjects exposed to, actively infected with, or recovered from COVID-19. The repertoires were released in a freely available public database intended as a resource for research on the immune response to SARS-CoV-2. The samples were drawn from two sources: the first 160 participants of the ongoing ImmuneRACE study, and some 1,300 subjects contributed by 6 global collaborators. Sample metadata almost always included a de-identified subject ID, COVID-19 status, age in years and sex. HLA class I and class II types, where available, came from metadata supplied by the sample provider rather than from assay-based typing. What the research found in general, with its limitations: The amount of clinical and demographic metadata varied by source and participant and was provided uncurated.

The collaborating institutions used their own protocols to collect whole blood in K2EDTA tubes. For TCRbeta analysis, collaborator samples were shipped as frozen whole blood, as isolated PBMCs, or as DNA extracted from either sample type. CDR1 and CDR2 (LGHDT, YNNKEL) derive from the germline V gene (reference sequence). V is shortened by 1 base, J by 4 bases, and the region joining them spans 11 bases. The CDR3 runs 15 residues from the cysteine to the phenylalanine. Of all the DNA, just the CDR3 is kept, 45 bases in frame from base 1. In the case of this clone: Its antigen has not been determined. There are no base qualities to consult, and no much larger clone falls within one base.

TCRbeta CDR3 regions were amplified from genomic DNA by means of the immunoSEQ Assay, a bias-controlled multiplex PCR. Processing in the source paper ran as follows. The number of nucleated cells in each sample was estimated from the amplification of reference gene primers within the assay. To quantify the absolute abundance of each unique TCRbeta CDR3 rearrangement, sequence reads were collapsed and filtered. For each sample, productive Simpson clonality was calculated as the square root of Simpson's diversity index across productive rearrangements. TCRdb carries this immuneACCESS record with in-frame sequences only. Its versions omit some clonotypes, under half of them owing to an unresolved V gene in the studies checked, with the rest unexplained. That table gives V, J and clone size, and the DNA gave D and trimming. The sample records about 230,000 clones, around 83% of which are singletons. Around 7% of the sample goes to the ten largest clones.

The sequencing input was peripheral blood. The receptor chain draws on TRBV3-1 (or the pseudogene TRBV3-2) and TRBJ2-1; TRBD2 is a weak D gene call, 6 bases matching. The sequence was collected from a woman in her forties or fifties with acute or convalescent COVID-19. The nucleotides are TGTGCCAGCAGCCAAGGCGGGACTGGGTACAATGAGCAGTTCTTC. Translated, this is CASSQGGTGYNEQFF.